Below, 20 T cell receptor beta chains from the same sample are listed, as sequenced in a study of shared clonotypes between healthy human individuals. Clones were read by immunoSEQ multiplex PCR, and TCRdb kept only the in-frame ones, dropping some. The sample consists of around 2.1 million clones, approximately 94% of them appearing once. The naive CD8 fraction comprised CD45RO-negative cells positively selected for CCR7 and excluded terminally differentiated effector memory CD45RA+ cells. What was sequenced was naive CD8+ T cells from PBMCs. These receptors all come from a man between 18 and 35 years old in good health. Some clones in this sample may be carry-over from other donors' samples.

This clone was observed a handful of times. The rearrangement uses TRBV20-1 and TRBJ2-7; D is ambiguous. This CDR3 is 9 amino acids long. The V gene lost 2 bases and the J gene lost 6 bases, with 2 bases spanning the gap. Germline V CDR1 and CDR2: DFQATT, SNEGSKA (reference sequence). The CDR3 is CSARPEQYF. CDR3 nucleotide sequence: TGCAGTGCTAGACCCGAGCAGTACTTC.

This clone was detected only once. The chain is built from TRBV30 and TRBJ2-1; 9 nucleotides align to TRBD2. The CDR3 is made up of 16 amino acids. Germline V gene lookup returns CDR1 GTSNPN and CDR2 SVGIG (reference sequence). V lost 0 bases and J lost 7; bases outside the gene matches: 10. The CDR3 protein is CAWSVGGSGRNNEQFF. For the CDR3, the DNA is TGTGCCTGGAGTGTAGGGGGCAGCGGGAGGAATAATGAGCAGTTCTTC.

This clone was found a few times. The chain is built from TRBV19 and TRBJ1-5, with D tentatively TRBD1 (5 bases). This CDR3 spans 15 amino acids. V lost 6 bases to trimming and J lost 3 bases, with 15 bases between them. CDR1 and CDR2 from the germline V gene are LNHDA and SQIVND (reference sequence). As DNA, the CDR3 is TGTGCCAGTAGCTTCGACGACAGCTTCAATCAGCCCCAGCATTTT. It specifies CASSFDDSFNQPQHF.

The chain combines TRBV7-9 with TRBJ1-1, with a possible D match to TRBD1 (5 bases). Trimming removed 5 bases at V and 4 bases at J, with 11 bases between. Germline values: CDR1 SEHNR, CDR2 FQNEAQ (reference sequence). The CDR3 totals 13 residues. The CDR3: CASSNRQPTEAFF. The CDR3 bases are TGTGCCAGCAGCAACAGACAGCCCACTGAAGCTTTCTTT.

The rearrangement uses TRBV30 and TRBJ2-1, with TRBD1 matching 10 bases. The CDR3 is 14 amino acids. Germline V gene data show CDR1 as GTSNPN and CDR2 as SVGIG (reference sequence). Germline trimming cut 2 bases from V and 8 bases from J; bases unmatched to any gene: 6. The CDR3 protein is CAWSFGTGVDEQFF. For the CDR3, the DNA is TGTGCCTGGAGTTTCGGGACAGGGGTCGATGAGCAGTTCTTC.

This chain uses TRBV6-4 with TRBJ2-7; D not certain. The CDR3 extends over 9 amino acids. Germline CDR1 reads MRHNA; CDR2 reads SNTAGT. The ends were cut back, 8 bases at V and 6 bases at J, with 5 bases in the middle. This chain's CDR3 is CASPIEQYF. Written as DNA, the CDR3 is TGTGCCAGCCCCATCGAGCAGTACTTC.

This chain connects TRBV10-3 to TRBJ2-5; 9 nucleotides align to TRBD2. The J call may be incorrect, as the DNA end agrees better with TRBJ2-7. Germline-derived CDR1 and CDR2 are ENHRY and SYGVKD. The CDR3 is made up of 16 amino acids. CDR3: CAISESGGRDDYEQYF. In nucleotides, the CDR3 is TGTGCCATCAGTGAGTCAGGCGGGAGGGATGACTACGAGCAGTACTTC.

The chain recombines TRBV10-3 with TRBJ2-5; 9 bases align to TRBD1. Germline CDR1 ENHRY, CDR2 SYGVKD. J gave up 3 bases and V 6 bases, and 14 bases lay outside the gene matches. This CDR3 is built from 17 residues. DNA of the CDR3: TGTGCCATCAGCGGCTCTGGGACAGGGTTACGGGAAGAGACCCAGTACTTC. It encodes CAISGSGTGLREETQYF.

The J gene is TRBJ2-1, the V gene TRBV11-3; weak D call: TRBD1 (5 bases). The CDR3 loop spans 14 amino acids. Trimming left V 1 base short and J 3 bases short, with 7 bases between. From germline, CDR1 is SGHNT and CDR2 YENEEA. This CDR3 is CASSLGGGYNEQFF. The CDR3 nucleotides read TGTGCCAGCAGCTTAGGGGGCGGCTACAATGAGCAGTTCTTC.

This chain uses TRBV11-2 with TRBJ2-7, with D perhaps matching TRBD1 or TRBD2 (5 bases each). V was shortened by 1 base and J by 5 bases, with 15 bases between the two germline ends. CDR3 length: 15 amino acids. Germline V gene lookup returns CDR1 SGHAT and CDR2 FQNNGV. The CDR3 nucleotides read TGTGCCAGCAGCTTAGTAGTTGGTAGAGGGGACGAGCAGTACTTC. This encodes CASSLVVGRGDEQYF.

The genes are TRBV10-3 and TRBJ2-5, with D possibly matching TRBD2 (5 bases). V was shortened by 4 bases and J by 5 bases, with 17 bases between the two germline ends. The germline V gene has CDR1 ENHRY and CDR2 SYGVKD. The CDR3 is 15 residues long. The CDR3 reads CAISVLVAGWETQYF. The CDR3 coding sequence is TGTGCCATCAGTGTTCTTGTGGCGGGCTGGGAGACCCAGTACTTC.

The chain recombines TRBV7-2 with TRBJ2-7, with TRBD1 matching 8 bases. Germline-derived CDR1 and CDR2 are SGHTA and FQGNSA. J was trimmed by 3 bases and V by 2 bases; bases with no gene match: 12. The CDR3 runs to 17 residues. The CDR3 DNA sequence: TGTGCCAGCAGCTTATCCTCGGACAGGGACCCTATCTACGAGCAGTACTTC. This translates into CASSLSSDRDPIYEQYF.

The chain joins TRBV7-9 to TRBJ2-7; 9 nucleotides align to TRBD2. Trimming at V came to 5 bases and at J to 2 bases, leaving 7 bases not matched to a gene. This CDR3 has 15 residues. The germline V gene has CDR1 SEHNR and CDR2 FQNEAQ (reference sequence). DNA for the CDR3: TGTGCCAGCAGCCCAATAGCGGGAGCCGCCTACGAGCAGTACTTC. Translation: CASSPIAGAAYEQYF. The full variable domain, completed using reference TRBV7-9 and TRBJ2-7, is DTGVSQNPRHKITKRGQNVTFRCDPISEHNRLYWYRQTLGQGPEFLTYFQNEAQLEKSRLLSDRFSAERPKGSFSTLEIQRTEQGDSAMYLCASSPIAGAAYEQYFGPGTRLTVT.

DNA for the CDR3: TGTGCCAGCAGTCTGGAAGTGGACGCGGGGGAAGGGTTCGGTGGCTACACCTTC. As protein: CASSLEVDAGEGFGGYTF. The rearrangement joins TRBV28 to TRBJ1-2; maybe TRBD1 (5 bases). V lost 5 bases and J lost 7, with 29 bases in between. In germline, CDR1 is MDHEN, CDR2 SYDVKM. CDR3 length: 18 residues.

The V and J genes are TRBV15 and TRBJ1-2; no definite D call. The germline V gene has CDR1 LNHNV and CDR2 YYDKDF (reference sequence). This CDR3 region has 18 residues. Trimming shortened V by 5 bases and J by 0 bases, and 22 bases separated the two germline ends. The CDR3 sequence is CATSVTPGRTLSNYGYTF. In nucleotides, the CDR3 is TGTGCCACCAGCGTCACCCCGGGCCGCACACTCTCTAACTATGGCTACACCTTC. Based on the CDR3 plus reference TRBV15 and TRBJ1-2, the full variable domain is DAMVIQNPRYQVTQFGKPVTLSCSQTLNHNVMYWYQQKSSQAPKLLFHYYDKDFNNEADTPDNFQSRRPNTSFCFLDIRSPGLGDTAMYLCATSVTPGRTLSNYGYTFGSGTRLTVV.

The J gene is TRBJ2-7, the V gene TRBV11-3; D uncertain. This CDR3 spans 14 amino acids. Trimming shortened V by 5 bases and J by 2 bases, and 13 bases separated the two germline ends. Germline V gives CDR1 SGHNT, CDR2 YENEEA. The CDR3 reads CASSHRADPYEQYF. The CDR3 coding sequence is TGTGCCAGCAGCCACCGGGCGGATCCCTACGAGCAGTACTTC.

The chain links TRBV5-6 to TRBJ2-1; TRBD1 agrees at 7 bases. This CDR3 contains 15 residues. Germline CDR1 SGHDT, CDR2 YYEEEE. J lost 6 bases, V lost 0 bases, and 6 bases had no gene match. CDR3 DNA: TGTGCCAGCAGCTTGGGACAGGGCTATATCAATGAGCAGTTCTTC. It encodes CASSLGQGYINEQFF.

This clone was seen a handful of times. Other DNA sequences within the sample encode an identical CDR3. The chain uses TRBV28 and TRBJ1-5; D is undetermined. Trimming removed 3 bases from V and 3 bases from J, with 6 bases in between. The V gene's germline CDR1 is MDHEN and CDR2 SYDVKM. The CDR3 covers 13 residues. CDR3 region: CASSFLSNQPQHF. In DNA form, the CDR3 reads TGTGCCAGCAGTTTTTTATCCAATCAGCCCCAGCATTTT.

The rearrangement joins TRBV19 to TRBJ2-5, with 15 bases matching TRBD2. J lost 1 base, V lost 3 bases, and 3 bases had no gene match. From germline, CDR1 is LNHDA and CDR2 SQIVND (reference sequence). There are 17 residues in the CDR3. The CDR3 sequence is CASSMPGLAGGQETQYF. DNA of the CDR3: TGTGCCAGTAGTATGCCGGGACTAGCGGGAGGCCAAGAGACCCAGTACTTC.

CDR3 loop: CASSQQGVNNQPQHF. In nucleotides, the CDR3 is TGTGCCAGCAGTCAACAGGGGGTTAACAATCAGCCCCAGCATTTT. The chain couples TRBV28 to TRBJ1-5; TRBD1 matches at 8 bases. This CDR3 spans 15 amino acids. With V trimmed by 5 bases and J by 3 bases, 6 bases remained unmatched. Germline CDR1 and CDR2: MDHEN and SYDVKM.